The rows below give T cell receptor beta chains drawn from one sample of a study of blood T cell repertoires in COVID-19. The repertoire was sequenced with immunoSEQ multiplex PCR; TCRdb's copy has only in-frame clones and lacks some. Of approximately 180,000 clones in the sample, 70% to 90% were seen once. Sequencing was carried out using peripheral blood. These receptors all come from an elderly woman with acute or convalescent COVID-19. The CDR3 runs from the conserved cysteine through the conserved F or W. D genes are given only for firm matches. Where a row states a size, it is once, few, many or the class of an expanded clone; other rows omit it.

CASSNGLAQETQYF,TGTGCCAGCAGTAATGGACTAGCGCAAGAGACCCAGTACTTC,TRBD2,once,TRBV2,TRBJ2-5
CSASRTSGTDTQYF,TGCAGTGCTAGTCGGACTAGCGGCACAGATACGCAGTATTTT,TRBD2,.,TRBV20-1,TRBJ2-3
CATSAKSYSGNTIYF,TGTGCCACCAGCGCTAAATCCTACTCTGGAAACACCATATATTTT,.,.,TRBV15,TRBJ1-3
CASSRSATGELFF,TGTGCCAGCAGCCGCTCCGCGACCGGGGAGCTGTTTTTT,.,once,TRBV7-3,TRBJ2-2
CASSLRSDNSPLHF,TGTGCCAGCAGTTTGCGTTCCGATAATTCACCCCTCCACTTT,.,.,TRBV6-2/TRBV6-3,TRBJ1-6
CASSQGRRGGTDTQYF,TGTGCCAGCAGCCAAGGGCGGCGGGGGGGCACAGATACGCAGTATTTT,TRBD2,.,TRBV14,TRBJ2-3
CASSQDTGLSTDTQYF,TGTGCCAGCAGCCAAGATACAGGGCTGAGCACAGATACGCAGTATTTT,.,.,TRBV3-1/TRBV3-2,TRBJ2-3
CASSPVKGGQLRSYNEQFF,TGCGCCAGCAGCCCTGTGAAAGGGGGTCAACTCCGTTCCTACAATGAGCAGTTCTTC,.,.,TRBV4-3,TRBJ2-1
CASSREGTPDTQYF,TGTGCCAGCAGTCGAGAAGGGACTCCAGATACGCAGTATTTT,.,.,TRBV25-1,TRBJ2-3
CASSTRTGWDYGYTF,TGTGCCAGTAGTACAAGGACAGGGTGGGACTATGGCTACACCTTC,TRBD1,.,TRBV19,TRBJ1-2
CASSYRDRVEPQHF,TGTGCCAGCAGTTACAGGGACAGGGTTGAGCCCCAGCATTTT,TRBD1,.,TRBV6-6,TRBJ1-5
CASSGGDSSGNTIYF,TGTGCCAGCAGTGGGGGGGATTCTTCTGGAAACACCATATATTTT,.,.,TRBV2,TRBJ1-3
CAISERQGLSSYNSPLHF,TGTGCCATCAGTGAGAGACAGGGCCTGAGCTCCTATAATTCACCCCTCCACTTT,TRBD1,.,TRBV10-3,TRBJ1-6
CASSQAPGNTGELFF,TGCGCCAGCAGCCAAGCCCCGGGGAACACCGGGGAGCTGTTTTTT,.,once,TRBV4-1,TRBJ2-2
CASSPESSGRVRDTQYF,TGTGCCAGCAGCCCAGAATCTAGCGGGAGGGTCCGGGATACGCAGTATTTT,TRBD2,.,TRBV7-7,TRBJ2-3
CASSLGVAGDTDTQYF,TGTGCCAGCAGCCTCGGGGTAGCGGGGGACACAGATACGCAGTATTTT,TRBD2,.,TRBV3-1/TRBV3-2,TRBJ2-3
CASRSGSRTTEAFF,TGTGCCAGCAGATCAGGGTCGCGGACCACTGAAGCTTTCTTT,.,once,TRBV6-4,TRBJ1-1
CASSLQGASYEQYF,TGCGCCAGCAGCTTGCAGGGGGCTTCCTACGAGCAGTACTTC,TRBD1,.,TRBV5-1,TRBJ2-7
CASSPRSGSGELFF,TGTGCCAGCAGCCCTAGGTCCGGTTCCGGGGAGCTGTTTTTT,.,once,TRBV7-9,TRBJ2-2
CASSLGGRAAIYTDTQYF,TGTGCCAGCAGCTTAGGCGGGAGAGCGGCAATATACACAGATACGCAGTATTTT,.,.,TRBV13,TRBJ2-3
CASSPGTSGSGAYNEQFF,TGTGCCAGCAGCCCAGGGACTAGCGGGAGTGGAGCCTACAATGAGCAGTTCTTC,TRBD2,.,TRBV9,TRBJ2-1
CAWRPSRQGTEAFF,TGTGCCTGGAGGCCCTCGCGGCAGGGGACAGAAGCTTTCTTT,.,.,TRBV30,TRBJ1-1
CASSQDPAGANTEAFF,TGCGCCAGCAGCCAAGATCCCGCCGGAGCGAACACTGAAGCTTTCTTT,.,.,TRBV4-3,TRBJ1-1
CASRELSNEKLFF,TGCGCCAGCCGGGAACTTTCTAATGAAAAACTGTTTTTT,.,.,TRBV5-1,TRBJ1-4
CASSDGGATDEKLFF,TGTGCCAGCAGTGACGGGGGGGCCACTGATGAAAAACTGTTTTTT,.,.,TRBV6-1,TRBJ1-4
CASSQGGSYEQYF,TGTGCCAGCAGCCAAGGGGGATCCTACGAGCAGTACTTC,.,once,TRBV7-9,TRBJ2-7
CASRRREGFTGELFF,TGTGCCAGCAGGCGCCGGGAGGGCTTCACCGGGGAGCTGTTTTTT,TRBD2,.,TRBV5-5,TRBJ2-2
CAISRTQGTEAFF,TGTGCCATCAGCCGGACTCAAGGGACTGAAGCTTTCTTT,.,.,TRBV10-3,TRBJ1-1
CASSYSLQDIGNQPQHF,TGTGCCAGCAGTTACTCTCTACAGGATATCGGCAATCAGCCCCAGCATTTT,.,.,TRBV6-2/TRBV6-3,TRBJ1-5
CAISDLRPSGGELFF,TGTGCCATCAGTGACTTGAGACCATCGGGCGGGGAGCTGTTTTTT,.,.,TRBV10-3,TRBJ2-2
CASTLIAGTSGRDTQYF,TGTGCCAGCACCTTAATAGCGGGGACTAGCGGGAGAGATACGCAGTATTTT,TRBD2,.,TRBV5-5,TRBJ2-3
CASSPGLGGLNGYTF,TGTGCCAGCTCACCGGGGCTGGGAGGGCTAAATGGCTACACCTTC,.,.,TRBV18,TRBJ1-2
CAISESSGGFNEQFF,TGTGCCATCAGTGAATCGAGCGGGGGGTTTAATGAGCAGTTCTTC,TRBD2,.,TRBV10-3,TRBJ2-1
CAPGLALTGELFF,TGTGCCCCCGGGCTAGCGTTGACCGGGGAGCTGTTTTTT,.,once,TRBV12-1,TRBJ2-2
CASSDTGPNEKLFF,TGTGCCAGCAGCGATACAGGGCCTAATGAAAAACTGTTTTTT,.,.,TRBV6-5,TRBJ1-4
CASSPRWGGAPQVETQYF,TGCGCCAGCAGCCCGAGATGGGGGGGCGCTCCCCAAGTAGAGACCCAGTACTTC,.,once,TRBV5-1,TRBJ2-5
CASSSAGGGTNEKLFF,TGCGCCAGCAGCTCGGCGGGGGGCGGAACTAATGAAAAACTGTTTTTT,.,.,TRBV5-1,TRBJ1-4
CASSSRGGAYEQYF,TGTGCCAGCAGCTCGAGAGGCGGTGCCTACGAGCAGTACTTC,.,few,TRBV3-1/TRBV3-2,TRBJ2-7
CASSQGGGRANNEQFF,TGTGCCAGCAGCCAAGGGGGCGGGAGGGCAAACAATGAGCAGTTCTTC,TRBD2,.,TRBV3-1/TRBV3-2,TRBJ2-1
CAWSVRRTGGNTEAFF,TGTGCCTGGAGTGTACGCCGGACAGGGGGTAACACTGAAGCTTTCTTT,TRBD1,.,TRBV30,TRBJ1-1
CASSAGTGDGYTF,TGTGCCAGCAGCGCCGGGACAGGGGATGGCTACACCTTC,TRBD1,.,TRBV7-9,TRBJ1-2
CASSWDKNTEAFF,TGTGCCAGCAGTTGGGACAAGAACACTGAAGCTTTCTTT,.,.,TRBV12-3/TRBV12-4,TRBJ1-1